This is a list of T cell receptor beta chains from one sample in a study of vaccination effects on CD4 cells after COVID-19. These receptors are not linked to any known antigen. Clones were sequenced by immunoSEQ multiplex PCR, and TCRdb holds only the in-frame ones, with some missing. The data hold around 71,000 clones, with roughly three quarters observed a single time. The sample here was CD4+ T cells from PBMCs cultured with HCoV-OC43 spike peptides, taken before COVID-19 vaccination. All receptors come from a human donor who received a COVID-19 vaccine. Each CDR3 is given with its conserved first and last residue. D genes are given only for firm matches. Clone sizes are given selectively: once, few, many, or a class where the clone is expanded.

v_call: TRBV7-2; j_call: TRBJ1-3; d_call: .; clone_size: .; cdr3_nt: TGTGCCAGCAGCTTAGTCGTGCACTCTGGAAACACCATATATTTT; cdr3_aa: CASSLVVHSGNTIYF
v_call: TRBV24-1; j_call: TRBJ2-5; d_call: TRBD2; clone_size: .; cdr3_nt: TGTGCCACCAGTGATTTCCTAGCGGGGGAGACCCAGTACTTC; cdr3_aa: CATSDFLAGETQYF
v_call: TRBV28; j_call: TRBJ1-5; d_call: TRBD1; clone_size: .; cdr3_nt: TGTGCCAGCAGGACAGGGCCCAATCAGCCCCAGCATTTT; cdr3_aa: CASRTGPNQPQHF
v_call: TRBV19; j_call: TRBJ1-6; d_call: .; clone_size: .; cdr3_nt: TGTGCCAGTTCAAGAAGGGAAGTTGGATCACCCCTCCACTTT; cdr3_aa: CASSRREVGSPLHF
v_call: TRBV7-8; j_call: TRBJ1-3; d_call: .; clone_size: .; cdr3_nt: TGTGCCAGCAGCCGAACAGGGATTGCTGGAAACACCATATATTTT; cdr3_aa: CASSRTGIAGNTIYF
v_call: TRBV30; j_call: TRBJ1-1; d_call: .; clone_size: .; cdr3_nt: TGTGCCTGGAGTCTGTCTGGGGGGGCTGAAGCTTTCTTT; cdr3_aa: CAWSLSGGAEAFF
v_call: TRBV18; j_call: TRBJ2-5; d_call: .; clone_size: .; cdr3_nt: TGTGCCAGCTCACCAGAAACAGAGACCCAGTACTTC; cdr3_aa: CASSPETETQYF
v_call: TRBV18; j_call: TRBJ1-1; d_call: .; clone_size: .; cdr3_nt: TGTGCCAGCTCACGGGCCGCCGGGAACACTGAAGCTTTCTTT; cdr3_aa: CASSRAAGNTEAFF
v_call: TRBV28; j_call: TRBJ2-3; d_call: TRBD2; clone_size: .; cdr3_nt: TGTGCCAGCAGTCCAGCGGGGCCCACAGATACGCAGTATTTT; cdr3_aa: CASSPAGPTDTQYF
v_call: TRBV18; j_call: TRBJ1-4; d_call: .; clone_size: .; cdr3_nt: TGTGCCAGCTCACCTCCTAATGAAAAACTGTTTTTT; cdr3_aa: CASSPPNEKLFF
v_call: TRBV5-6; j_call: TRBJ1-5; d_call: .; clone_size: .; cdr3_nt: TGTGCCAGCAGCTTCGGGCCACCCTTCAATCAGCCCCAGCATTTT; cdr3_aa: CASSFGPPFNQPQHF
v_call: TRBV10-1; j_call: TRBJ2-2; d_call: .; clone_size: few; cdr3_nt: TGCGCCAGCAGTGAGCAGACAGGATATACCGGGGAGCTGTTTTTT; cdr3_aa: CASSEQTGYTGELFF
v_call: TRBV18; j_call: TRBJ1-5; d_call: .; clone_size: once; cdr3_nt: TGTGCCAGCTCACGAGCGACAGGTATCCAGCCCCAGCATTTT; cdr3_aa: CASSRATGIQPQHF
v_call: TRBV30; j_call: TRBJ1-5; d_call: .; clone_size: few; cdr3_nt: TGTGCCTGGAGTGTAGGGGGACACCCAAATCAGCCCCAGCATTTT; cdr3_aa: CAWSVGGHPNQPQHF
v_call: TRBV4-1; j_call: TRBJ2-5; d_call: .; clone_size: .; cdr3_nt: TGCGCCAGCAGCCCGGGAAATCAAGAGACCCAGTACTTC; cdr3_aa: CASSPGNQETQYF
v_call: TRBV6-5; j_call: TRBJ1-6; d_call: .; clone_size: .; cdr3_nt: TGTGCCAGCAGCCGCCCGGGACGGCTCGATTCACCCCTCCACTTT; cdr3_aa: CASSRPGRLDSPLHF
v_call: TRBV20-1; j_call: TRBJ2-5; d_call: .; clone_size: .; cdr3_nt: TGCAGTGCTAGTTTACTCAGAAGCGGCCGAACAGGAGAGACCCAGTACTTC; cdr3_aa: CSASLLRSGRTGETQYF
v_call: TRBV5-1; j_call: TRBJ1-2; d_call: .; clone_size: few; cdr3_nt: TGCGCCAGCAGCTCCCGACCGGGAGACTATGGCTACACCTTC; cdr3_aa: CASSSRPGDYGYTF
v_call: TRBV7-9; j_call: TRBJ2-5; d_call: TRBD2; clone_size: .; cdr3_nt: TGTGCCAGCAGCTCTCGACTAGCGGCCGAAGAGACCCAGTACTTC; cdr3_aa: CASSSRLAAEETQYF
v_call: TRBV4-1; j_call: TRBJ1-1; d_call: .; clone_size: .; cdr3_nt: TGCGCCAGCAGCCAAGGGGGGGCTCGGAACACTGAAGCTTTCTTT; cdr3_aa: CASSQGGARNTEAFF
v_call: TRBV6-2/TRBV6-3; j_call: TRBJ2-5; d_call: TRBD2; clone_size: few; cdr3_nt: TGTGCCAGCAGCCTAATCGGGGGGGTGGAGACCCAGTACTTC; cdr3_aa: CASSLIGGVETQYF
v_call: TRBV6-5; j_call: TRBJ1-5; d_call: .; clone_size: .; cdr3_nt: TGTGCCAGCAGTTTCCAGGGGAATCAGCCCCAGCATTTT; cdr3_aa: CASSFQGNQPQHF
v_call: TRBV6-2/TRBV6-3; j_call: TRBJ1-2; d_call: .; clone_size: .; cdr3_nt: TGTGCCAGCAGCCGGGACGGGGACTATGGCTACACCTTC; cdr3_aa: CASSRDGDYGYTF
v_call: TRBV7-9; j_call: TRBJ2-1; d_call: .; clone_size: .; cdr3_nt: TGTGCCAGCAGCGGCAGGGGGGGGGAACTCTCCTACAATGAGCAGTTCTTC; cdr3_aa: CASSGRGGELSYNEQFF
v_call: TRBV12-3/TRBV12-4; j_call: TRBJ1-5; d_call: .; clone_size: .; cdr3_nt: TGTGCCAGCAGCTCTACAGGGAATCAGCCCCAGCATTTT; cdr3_aa: CASSSTGNQPQHF
v_call: TRBV10-1; j_call: TRBJ2-2; d_call: TRBD1; clone_size: few; cdr3_nt: TGCGCCAGCAGTCCGGGACAGGGAGCCGGGGAGCTGTTTTTT; cdr3_aa: CASSPGQGAGELFF
v_call: TRBV3-1/TRBV3-2; j_call: TRBJ1-2; d_call: TRBD1; clone_size: few; cdr3_nt: TGTGCCAGCAGCCAAGTTACAGGGGGTGGTGGCTACACCTTC; cdr3_aa: CASSQVTGGGGYTF
v_call: TRBV6-2/TRBV6-3; j_call: TRBJ2-1; d_call: .; clone_size: .; cdr3_nt: TGTGCCAGCAGTTACGCTCGAGCTCCCTATTACAATGAGCAGTTCTTC; cdr3_aa: CASSYARAPYYNEQFF
v_call: TRBV4-3; j_call: TRBJ2-2; d_call: .; clone_size: once; cdr3_nt: TGCGCCAGCAGCCCAACACTAGGAATCGGGGAGCTGTTTTTT; cdr3_aa: CASSPTLGIGELFF
v_call: TRBV7-2; j_call: TRBJ1-1; d_call: .; clone_size: .; cdr3_nt: TGTGCCAGCAGCTTAGCAGGGGTCAACACTGAAGCTTTCTTT; cdr3_aa: CASSLAGVNTEAFF
v_call: TRBV5-1; j_call: TRBJ2-1; d_call: TRBD2; clone_size: .; cdr3_nt: TGCGCCAGCAGCGCGGGACTAGCGGGCTACAATGAGCAGTTCTTC; cdr3_aa: CASSAGLAGYNEQFF
v_call: TRBV3-1/TRBV3-2; j_call: TRBJ2-3; d_call: .; clone_size: .; cdr3_nt: TGTGCCAGCAGCCAAGTTCAGGGGGGGCTCCCAGATACGCAGTATTTT; cdr3_aa: CASSQVQGGLPDTQYF
v_call: TRBV19; j_call: TRBJ2-2; d_call: .; clone_size: .; cdr3_nt: TGTGCCAGTAGTATAGGTACGGGGGCTTCCACCGGGGAGCTGTTTTTT; cdr3_aa: CASSIGTGASTGELFF
v_call: TRBV10-1; j_call: TRBJ2-2; d_call: .; clone_size: .; cdr3_nt: TGCGCCAGCAGTGAGTCCTTTGGGGCTAGCCTCGCCGGGGAGCTGTTTTTT; cdr3_aa: CASSESFGASLAGELFF
v_call: TRBV19; j_call: TRBJ2-3; d_call: .; clone_size: .; cdr3_nt: TGTGCCAGTAGTATAAGGCTAGCTGGAGATACGCAGTATTTT; cdr3_aa: CASSIRLAGDTQYF
v_call: TRBV18; j_call: TRBJ2-6; d_call: TRBD1; clone_size: .; cdr3_nt: TGTGCCAGCTCATCAAGTGGGACAGGGGGCAGAGGGGCCAACGTCCTGACTTTC; cdr3_aa: CASSSSGTGGRGANVLTF
v_call: TRBV30; j_call: TRBJ1-3; d_call: .; clone_size: few; cdr3_nt: TGTGCCTGGAGTGGTCTGACGGTAGGAAACACCATATATTTT; cdr3_aa: CAWSGLTVGNTIYF